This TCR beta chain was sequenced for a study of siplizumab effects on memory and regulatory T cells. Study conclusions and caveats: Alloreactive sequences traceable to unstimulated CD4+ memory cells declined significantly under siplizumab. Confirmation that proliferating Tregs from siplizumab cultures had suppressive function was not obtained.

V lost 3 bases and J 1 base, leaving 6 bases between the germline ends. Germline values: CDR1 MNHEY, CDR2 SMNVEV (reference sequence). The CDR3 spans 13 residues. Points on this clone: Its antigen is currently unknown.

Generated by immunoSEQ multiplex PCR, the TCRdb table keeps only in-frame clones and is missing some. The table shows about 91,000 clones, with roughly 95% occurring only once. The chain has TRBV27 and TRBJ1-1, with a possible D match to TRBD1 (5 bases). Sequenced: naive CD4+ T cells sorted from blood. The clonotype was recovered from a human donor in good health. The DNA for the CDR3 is TGTGCCAGCAGTTTCAGGGCGAACACTGAAGCTTTCTTT. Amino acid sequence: CASSFRANTEAFF.